What follows describes a single T cell receptor beta chain. Its antigen is currently not known. No per-base quality is available; no much larger clone lies one base away. This record comes from a study of Ad26.COV2.S vaccination and SARS-CoV-2 variants (dated by TCRdb to about 2021). Turning to the overall study: Donors in the vaccine arm were drawn from COV1001, a phase I-IIa trial of Ad26.COV2.S in healthy adults that was multicentre, randomized, double-blind and placebo-controlled. Ad26.COV2.S was administered intramuscularly at 5 x 10^10 or 1 x 10^11 viral particles, either as a single shot or as two shots given 56 days apart. The specificity and breadth of SARS-CoV-2-reactive T cell receptors after Ad26.COV2.S vaccination were assessed by TCRbeta repertoire sequencing. The TCR-sequenced set comprised about 32 samples: around 20 Ad26.COV2.S vaccine recipients, 5 placebo recipients and 8 SARS-CoV-2 convalescent individuals. Participants in the trial were split at random into five groups of five each, receiving low-dose or high-dose Ad26.COV2.S once or twice, or else placebo on both occasions. Investigators remained blinded to trial group allocation during experiments and outcome assessment. The investigation overall reported the following: Substantial breadth of spike-specific CD8+ and CD4+ T cell responses was reported after vaccination. The study was not powered for comparison of responses between vaccine doses or regimens. Ad26.COV2.S recipients had higher spike-specific TCR breadth than placebo recipients (P = 0.0014). The authors noted that the TCR breadth and depth analyses may have underestimated total T cell responses. Comparable non-spike TCR breadth was observed between vaccine and placebo recipients, consistent with only spike being contained in the vaccine.

The immunoSEQ Assay was used to sequence TCRbeta CDR3 regions. After extraction, genomic DNA underwent amplification by bias-controlled multiplex PCR, followed by high-throughput sequencing. The paper's data handling went like this. To quantify the absolute abundance of each unique TCRbeta CDR3 region, sequences were collapsed and filtered. Usable DNA was measured by amplifying reference genes present in all nucleated cells, and TCRbeta template counts were normalized to that usable DNA to estimate T cell fraction. Repertoire TCRs were annotated as SARS-CoV-2-specific when V gene, CDR3 amino acid sequence and J gene were exactly matched to a known reactive TCR set. The reference SARS-CoV-2 TCR set was obtained from MIRA and was filtered for enrichment in COVID-19-positive ImmuneCODE repertoires, whereby public or cross-reactive TCRs were removed. Using the MIRA antigens, annotated TCRs were further analysed by specific ORF or by position within an ORF. Depth was the summed frequency of annotated unique rearrangements, while breadth was defined as annotated unique rearrangements over total unique productive rearrangements. Two-sided Wilcoxon rank-sum tests were applied when comparing TCR breadth between groups. Imported from immuneACCESS, the table was reduced by TCRdb to in-frame sequences with V and J called. These copies leave out some clones; in studies compared against another copy, an unresolved V gene accounts for under half, and the cause of the remainder is not known. The DNA was the basis for D and trimming; V, J and clone size are from that table. The sample table lists some 350,000 clones, 85% to 90% of them with a count of one. Around 5.5% of the sample belongs to the ten largest clones.

The treatment or condition label of this sample denotes: roughly 19 received Ad26.COV2.S at low or high dose, single or two shots; 5 received placebo; per-sample allocation not given. Repertoires of vaccine and placebo recipients were sequenced from samples collected on day 63 after the first injection. In Cohort 1b, roughly 25 adults aged 18-55 years were enrolled at a single site in Boston, USA, between 29 July and 7 August 2020. Ad26.COV2.S was a replication-incompetent adenovirus type 26 vector expressing a prefusion-stabilized SARS-CoV-2 spike protein from the original Wuhan strain. Taken from cysteine to phenylalanine, the CDR3 has 14 residues. CDR3 DNA is the only sequence kept; it has 42 bases, read in frame from the first base. V sheds 2 bases and J sheds 6 bases, leaving 12 bases between their ends. The germline V gene encodes CDR1 LGHNA and CDR2 YNFKEQ.

The chain was built from TRBV4-2 and TRBJ2-3; the D gene is possibly TRBD2, with 6 bases matching. Here the sequenced sample was peripheral blood, taken in a trial of Ad26.COV2.S vaccine versus placebo. This clonotype was sampled from a person aged 18-65 years who received the Ad26.COV2.S COVID-19 vaccine or a placebo. CDR3 reads: CASSQFTGGDTQYF. The DNA sequence is given as TGTGCCAGCAGCCAATTTACTGGGGGGGATACGCAGTATTTT.